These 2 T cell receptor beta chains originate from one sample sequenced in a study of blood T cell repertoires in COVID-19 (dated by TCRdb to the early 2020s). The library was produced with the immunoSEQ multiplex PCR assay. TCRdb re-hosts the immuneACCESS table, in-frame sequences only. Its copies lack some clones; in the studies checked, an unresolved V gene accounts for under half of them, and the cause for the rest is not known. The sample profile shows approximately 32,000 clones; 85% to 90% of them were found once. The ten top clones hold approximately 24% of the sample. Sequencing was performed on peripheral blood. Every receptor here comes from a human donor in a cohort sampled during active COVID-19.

CDR3 region: CASSAEGVYADTQYF. The DNA of the CDR3 is TGTGCCAGCAGCGCGGAAGGGGTCTACGCAGATACGCAGTATTTT. The rearrangement uses TRBV9 and TRBJ2-3; D may be TRBD1 (5 bases). Trimming removed 3 bases at V and 4 bases at J, with 15 bases between. Germline assignment: CDR1 SGDLS and CDR2 YYNGEE. There are 15 residues in the CDR3.

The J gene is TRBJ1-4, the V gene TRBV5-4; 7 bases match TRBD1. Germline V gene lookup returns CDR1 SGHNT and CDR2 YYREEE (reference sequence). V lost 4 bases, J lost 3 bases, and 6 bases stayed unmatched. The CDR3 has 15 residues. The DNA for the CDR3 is TGTGCCAGCAGCCTTCAGGGGGTGGCTAATGAAAAACTGTTTTTT. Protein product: CASSLQGVANEKLFF.